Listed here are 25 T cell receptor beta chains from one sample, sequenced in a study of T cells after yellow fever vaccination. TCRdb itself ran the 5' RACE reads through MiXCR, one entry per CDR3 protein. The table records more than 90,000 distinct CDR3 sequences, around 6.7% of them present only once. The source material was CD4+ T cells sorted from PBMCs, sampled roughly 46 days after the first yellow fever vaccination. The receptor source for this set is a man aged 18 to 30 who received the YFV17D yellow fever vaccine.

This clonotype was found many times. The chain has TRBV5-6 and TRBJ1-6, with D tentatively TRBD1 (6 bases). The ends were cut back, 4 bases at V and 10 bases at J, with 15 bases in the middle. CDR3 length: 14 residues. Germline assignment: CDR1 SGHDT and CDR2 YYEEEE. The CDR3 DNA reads TGTGCCAGCAGCCCTGGGCAGGGGAGATCACCCCTCCACTTT. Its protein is CASSPGQGRSPLHF.

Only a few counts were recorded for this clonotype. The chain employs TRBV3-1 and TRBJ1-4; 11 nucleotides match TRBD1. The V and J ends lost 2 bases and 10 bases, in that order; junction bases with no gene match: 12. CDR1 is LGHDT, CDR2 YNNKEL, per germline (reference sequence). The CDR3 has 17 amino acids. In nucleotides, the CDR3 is TGTGCCAGCAGCCAAAGGGAGGACGGGACAGGGGGAACAAAACTGTTTTTT. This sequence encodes CASSQREDGTGGTKLFF.

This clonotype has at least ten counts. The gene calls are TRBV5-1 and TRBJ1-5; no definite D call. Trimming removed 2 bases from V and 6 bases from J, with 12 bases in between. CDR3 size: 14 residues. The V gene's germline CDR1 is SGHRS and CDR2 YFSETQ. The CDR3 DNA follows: TGCGCCAGCAGCTTCGGAGAAACTGGTCAGCCCCAGCATTTT. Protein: CASSFGETGQPQHF.

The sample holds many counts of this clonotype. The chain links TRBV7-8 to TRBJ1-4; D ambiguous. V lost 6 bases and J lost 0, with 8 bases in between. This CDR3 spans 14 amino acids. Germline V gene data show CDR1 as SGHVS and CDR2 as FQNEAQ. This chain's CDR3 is CASRESATNEKLFF. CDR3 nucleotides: TGTGCCAGCAGGGAGAGTGCAACTAATGAAAAACTGTTTTTT.

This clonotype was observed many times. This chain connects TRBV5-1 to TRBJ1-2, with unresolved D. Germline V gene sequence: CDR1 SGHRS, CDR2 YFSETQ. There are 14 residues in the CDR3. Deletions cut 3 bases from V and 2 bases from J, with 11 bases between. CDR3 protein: CASSSDGENYGYTF. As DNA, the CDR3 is TGCGCCAGCAGCTCGGACGGGGAAAACTATGGCTACACCTTC.

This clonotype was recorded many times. The CDR3 sequence: CASSLRGLTDTQYF. In nucleotides, the CDR3 is TGTGCCAGCAGCTTAAGGGGACTCACAGATACGCAGTATTTT. V is TRBV7-3 and J is TRBJ2-3; TRBD2 might be the D (6 bases). There are 14 residues in the CDR3. CDR1 is SGHTA and CDR2 is FQGTGA in the germline V gene. Trimming pared 1 base from V and 2 bases from J, leaving 7 bases between.

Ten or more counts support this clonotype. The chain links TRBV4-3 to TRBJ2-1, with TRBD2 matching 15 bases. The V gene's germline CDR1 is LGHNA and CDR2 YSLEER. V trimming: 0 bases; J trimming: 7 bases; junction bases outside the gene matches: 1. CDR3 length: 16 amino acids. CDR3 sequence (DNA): TGCGCCAGCAGCCAAGAAGGGACTAGCGGGGGGAATGAGCAGTTCTTC. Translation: CASSQEGTSGGNEQFF.

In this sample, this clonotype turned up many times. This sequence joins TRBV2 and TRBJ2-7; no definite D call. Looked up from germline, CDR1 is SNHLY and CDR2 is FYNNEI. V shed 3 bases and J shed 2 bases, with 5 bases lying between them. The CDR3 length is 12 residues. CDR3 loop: CASSENAYEQYF. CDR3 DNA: TGTGCCAGCAGTGAGAACGCCTACGAGCAGTACTTC.

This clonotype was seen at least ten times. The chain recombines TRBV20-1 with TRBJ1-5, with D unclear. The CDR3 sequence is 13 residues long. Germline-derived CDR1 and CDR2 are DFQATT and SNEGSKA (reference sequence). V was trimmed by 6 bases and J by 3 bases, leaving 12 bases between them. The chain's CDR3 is CSAGRSFNQPQHF. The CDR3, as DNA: TGCAGTGCCGGCAGGTCTTTCAATCAGCCCCAGCATTTT.

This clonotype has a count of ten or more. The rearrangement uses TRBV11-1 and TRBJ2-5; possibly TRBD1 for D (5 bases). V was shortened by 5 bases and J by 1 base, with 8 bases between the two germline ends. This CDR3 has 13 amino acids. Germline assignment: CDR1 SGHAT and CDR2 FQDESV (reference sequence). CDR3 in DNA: TGTGCCAGCAGCAGGGGCAGCCAAGAGACCCAGTACTTC. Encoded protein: CASSRGSQETQYF.

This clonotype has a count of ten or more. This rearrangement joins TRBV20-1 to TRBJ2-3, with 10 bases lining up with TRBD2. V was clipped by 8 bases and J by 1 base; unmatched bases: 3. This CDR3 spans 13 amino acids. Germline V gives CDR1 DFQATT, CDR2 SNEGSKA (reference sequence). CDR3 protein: CSPTSGGTDTQYF. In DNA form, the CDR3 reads TGCAGTCCTACTAGCGGGGGCACAGATACGCAGTATTTT.

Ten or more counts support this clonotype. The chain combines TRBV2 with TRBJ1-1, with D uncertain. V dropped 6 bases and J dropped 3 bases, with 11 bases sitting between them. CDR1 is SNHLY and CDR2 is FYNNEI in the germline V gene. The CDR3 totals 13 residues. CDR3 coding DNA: TGTGCCAGCAGCTTAGACACCCACACTGAAGCTTTCTTT. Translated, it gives CASSLDTHTEAFF.

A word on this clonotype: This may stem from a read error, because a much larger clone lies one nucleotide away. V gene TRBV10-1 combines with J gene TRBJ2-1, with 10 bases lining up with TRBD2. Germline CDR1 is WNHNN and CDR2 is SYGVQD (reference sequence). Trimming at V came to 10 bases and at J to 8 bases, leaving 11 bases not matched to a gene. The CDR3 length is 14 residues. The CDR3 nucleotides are TGCGCCAACCGACCCAGCGGGAGGGTGGATGAGCAGTTCTTC. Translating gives CANRPSGRVDEQFF.

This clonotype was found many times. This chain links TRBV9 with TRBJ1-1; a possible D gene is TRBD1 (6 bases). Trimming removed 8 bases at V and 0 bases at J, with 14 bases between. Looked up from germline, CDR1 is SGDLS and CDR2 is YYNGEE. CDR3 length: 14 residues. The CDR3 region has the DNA TGTGCCAGTACCCGACAGGATATGAACACTGAAGCTTTCTTT. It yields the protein CASTRQDMNTEAFF.

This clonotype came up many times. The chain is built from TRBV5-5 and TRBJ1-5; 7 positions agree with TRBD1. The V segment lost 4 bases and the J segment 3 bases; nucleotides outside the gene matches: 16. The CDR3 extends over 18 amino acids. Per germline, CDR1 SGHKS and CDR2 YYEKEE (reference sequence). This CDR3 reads CASSTDPPTGVPNQPQHF. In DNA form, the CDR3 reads TGTGCCAGCAGCACCGACCCCCCTACAGGGGTCCCCAATCAGCCCCAGCATTTT.

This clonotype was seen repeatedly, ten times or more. Here the CDR3 reads CITGDPNYGYTF. DNA for the CDR3: TGCATCACAGGGGACCCAAACTATGGCTACACCTTC. The chain combines TRBV29-1 with TRBJ1-2, with 7 bases aligning to TRBD1. CDR3 length: 12 amino acids. Germline V lookup: CDR1 SQVTM, CDR2 ANQGSEA. Complete variable domain (other parts from reference TRBV29-1 and TRBJ1-2): SAVISQKPSRDICQRGTSLTIQCQVDSQVTMMFWYRQQPGQSLTLIATANQGSEATYESGFVIDKFPISRPNLTFSTLTVSNMSPEDSSIYLCITGDPNYGYTFGSGTRLTVV.

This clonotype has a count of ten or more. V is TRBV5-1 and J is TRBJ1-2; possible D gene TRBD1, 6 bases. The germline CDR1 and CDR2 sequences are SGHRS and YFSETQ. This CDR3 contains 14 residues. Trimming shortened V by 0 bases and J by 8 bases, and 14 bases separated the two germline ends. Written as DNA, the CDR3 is TGCGCCAGCAGCTTGGAGCACAGGGACCAGGGCTACACCTTC. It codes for CASSLEHRDQGYTF.

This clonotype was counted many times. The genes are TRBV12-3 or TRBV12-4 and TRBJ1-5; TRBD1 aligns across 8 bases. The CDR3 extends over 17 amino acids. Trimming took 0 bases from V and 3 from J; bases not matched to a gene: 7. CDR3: CASSLAGQAGINQPQHF. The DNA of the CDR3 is TGTGCCAGCAGTTTAGCGGGACAGGCCGGAATCAATCAGCCCCAGCATTTT.

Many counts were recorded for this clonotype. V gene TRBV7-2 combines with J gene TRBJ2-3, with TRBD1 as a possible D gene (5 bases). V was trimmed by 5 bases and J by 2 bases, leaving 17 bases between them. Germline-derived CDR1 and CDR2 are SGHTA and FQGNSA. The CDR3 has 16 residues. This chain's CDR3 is CASSQRQSPFTDTQYF. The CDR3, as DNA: TGTGCCAGCAGCCAAAGACAGAGCCCATTCACAGATACGCAGTATTTT.

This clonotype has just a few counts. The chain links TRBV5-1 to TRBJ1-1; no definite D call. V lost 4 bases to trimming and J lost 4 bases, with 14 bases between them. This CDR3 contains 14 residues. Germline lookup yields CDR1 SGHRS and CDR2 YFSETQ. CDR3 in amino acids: CASSTRSGSTEAFF. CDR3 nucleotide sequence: TGCGCCAGCAGCACCCGATCCGGGAGCACTGAAGCTTTCTTT.

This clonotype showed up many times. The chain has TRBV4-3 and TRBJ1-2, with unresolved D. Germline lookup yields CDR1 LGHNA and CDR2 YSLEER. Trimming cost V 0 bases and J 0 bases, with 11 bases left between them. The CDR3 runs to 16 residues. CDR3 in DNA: TGCGCCAGCAGCCAAGAAGCAAGGGCAGCTAACTATGGCTACACCTTC. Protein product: CASSQEARAANYGYTF.

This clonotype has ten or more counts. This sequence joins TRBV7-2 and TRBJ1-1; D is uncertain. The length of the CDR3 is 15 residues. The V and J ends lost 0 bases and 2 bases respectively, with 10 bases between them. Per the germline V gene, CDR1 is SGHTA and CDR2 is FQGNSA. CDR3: CASSLAGVTNTEAFF. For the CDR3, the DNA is TGTGCCAGCAGCTTAGCCGGGGTGACCAACACTGAAGCTTTCTTT.

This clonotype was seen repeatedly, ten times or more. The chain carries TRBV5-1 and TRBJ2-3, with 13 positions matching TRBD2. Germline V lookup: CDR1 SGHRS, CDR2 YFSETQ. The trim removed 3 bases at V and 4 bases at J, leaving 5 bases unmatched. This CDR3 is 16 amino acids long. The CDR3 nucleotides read TGCGCCAGCAGCTCGGGACTAGCGGGGCAGGCAGATACGCAGTATTTT. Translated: CASSSGLAGQADTQYF.

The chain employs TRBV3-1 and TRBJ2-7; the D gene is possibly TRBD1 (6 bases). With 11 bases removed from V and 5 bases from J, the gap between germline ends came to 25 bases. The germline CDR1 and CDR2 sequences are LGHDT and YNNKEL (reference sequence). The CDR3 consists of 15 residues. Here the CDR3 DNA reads TGTGCCTCCTGCCAACTGAGGACAGCCAAGGACGAGCAGTACTTC. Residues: CASCQLRTAKDEQYF.

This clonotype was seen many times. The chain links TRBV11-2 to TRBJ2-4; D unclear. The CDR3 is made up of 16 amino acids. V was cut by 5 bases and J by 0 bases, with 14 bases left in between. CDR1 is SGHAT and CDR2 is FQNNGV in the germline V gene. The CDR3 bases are TGTGCCAGCAGCCTTCTCGCGGCGGTAGCCAAAAACATTCAGTACTTC. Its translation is CASSLLAAVAKNIQYF.